The clone carrying this TCR beta chain was counted a single time. Its specificity is not known. Prepared libraries of TCR beta cDNA carried unique molecular identifiers. T cells numbering about 0.95 to 10 million gave rise to around 460,000 cDNA molecules. TCRdb fed the PCR reads into MiXCR, producing one record per CDR3 protein. The table includes 700,000 to 900,000 distinct CDR3 sequences, about 43% detected once. CDR1 and CDR2 (germline): SNHLY, FYNNEI. V shed 2 bases, J shed 0 bases, and the junction held 9 bases outside the gene matches. CDR3 size: 18 residues. The data were obtained in a study of post-analysis software for immune sequencing data. For the study at large: Recorded disease courses covered relapsing-remitting, secondary progressive and progressive-relapsing multiple sclerosis. Some patients had no subtype annotation. General observations from the study: Co-batched samples clustered tightly together by F measure. Five TRBV segments, including TRBV5-6, TRBV5-1 and TRBV20-1, were more frequent in patients than controls. The normalized Chao1 diversity of multiple sclerosis patients was significantly lower than that of controls.

Specimen: blood. The V gene is TRBV2, the J gene TRBJ2-1; the match to TRBD2 covers 8 bases. The source is a girl between 5 and 17 years old with multiple sclerosis. CDR3 in amino acids: CASSETLAGYSSYNEQFF. CDR3 in DNA: TGTGCCAGCAGTGAAACCCTAGCGGGTTACAGCTCCTACAATGAGCAGTTCTTC.